Shown below are 25 T cell receptor beta chains from a single sample sequenced in a study of blood T cell repertoires in COVID-19 (dated by TCRdb to the early 2020s). The library came from the immunoSEQ multiplex PCR assay. TCRdb retrieved this table from immuneACCESS and kept in-frame rearrangements only. Not all clones are present; in checked studies, unresolved V genes account for under half, and no reason is known for the remainder. In all, the sample holds 150,000 to 200,000 clones, and 80% to 85% of those were seen once. Jointly, the top ten make up roughly 12% of the sample. The sequenced sample was peripheral blood. The origin of the receptors is a woman older than 75 with COVID-19, enrolled during active disease.

V usage is TRBV7-8 and J usage is TRBJ1-2; TRBD1 is a possible D gene (6 bases). This CDR3 spans 15 amino acids. Germline V gives CDR1 SGHVS, CDR2 FQNEAQ. V was clipped by 5 bases and J by 4 bases, with 17 bases between them. For the CDR3, the DNA is TGTGCCAGCAGCCTAGGGGGGGGTTTCGTCTATGGCTACACCTTC. This codes for CASSLGGGFVYGYTF.

The chain couples TRBV5-1 to TRBJ1-4; D gene unclear. V was clipped by 4 bases and J by 5 bases, with 12 bases between them. The length of the CDR3 is 14 residues. Germline CDR1 is SGHRS and CDR2 is YFSETQ. The CDR3 DNA sequence: TGCGCCAGCAGCCCAGAGCGATCGAATGAAAAACTGTTTTTT. Protein sequence: CASSPERSNEKLFF.

The CDR3 DNA reads as TGTGCCATCAGTCGGGGGTTAGGGGACCTTACTTATGGCTACACCTTC. Translation gives CAISRGLGDLTYGYTF. The chain has TRBV10-3 and TRBJ1-2; TRBD1 is a possible D gene (5 bases). V lost 5 bases to trimming and J lost 5 bases, with 21 bases between them. The germline V gene has CDR1 ENHRY and CDR2 SYGVKD. The CDR3 extends over 16 amino acids.

J is TRBJ2-7 and V is TRBV28; 7 bases match TRBD1. The germline gives CDR1 MDHEN, CDR2 SYDVKM. After removal of 7 bases from V and 0 bases from J, the junction contained 18 bases not matched to a gene. This CDR3 comprises 18 residues. The CDR3: CASTPTFWPGQPSYEQYF. DNA of the CDR3: TGTGCCAGCACCCCAACCTTTTGGCCGGGACAGCCCTCCTACGAGCAGTACTTC.

V and J are TRBV19 and TRBJ2-5; 14 nucleotides line up with TRBD2. Germline CDR1 reads LNHDA; CDR2 reads SQIVND (reference sequence). CDR3 length equals 15 residues. After removal of 5 bases from V and 5 bases from J, the junction contained 4 bases not matched to a gene. CDR3 coding DNA: TGTGCCAGTAGTCGGACTAGCGGGAGGTTTGAGACCCAGTACTTC. Translated: CASSRTSGRFETQYF.

The chain carries TRBV10-3 and TRBJ1-2, with TRBD1 as a possible D gene (6 bases). With 2 bases removed from V and 8 bases from J, the gap between germline ends came to 12 bases. The CDR3 covers 13 residues. The germline gives CDR1 ENHRY, CDR2 SYGVKD. CDR3: CAISEPYRDGYTF. The DNA of the CDR3 is TGTGCCATCAGTGAGCCGTACAGGGACGGCTACACCTTC.

This clone was detected once. The chain recombines TRBV2 with TRBJ2-4; D might be TRBD1 (5 bases). The germline V gene encodes CDR1 SNHLY and CDR2 FYNNEI. With 4 bases removed from V and 5 bases from J, the gap between germline ends came to 12 bases. The CDR3 has 14 amino acids. CDR3 DNA: TGTGCCAGCAGTGCGACGCAGGGCCAAAACATTCAGTACTTC. This codes for CASSATQGQNIQYF.

The chain links TRBV27 to TRBJ2-6, with TRBD2 identical over 10 bases. This CDR3 spans 16 amino acids. J gave up 2 bases and V 2 bases, and 0 bases lay outside the gene matches. Germline CDR1 MNHEY, CDR2 SMNVEV (reference sequence). CDR3 bases: TGTGCCAGCAGTTTAGGGACTAGCGCTGGGGCCAACGTCCTGACTTTC. It codes for CASSLGTSAGANVLTF.

The chain is built from TRBV27 and TRBJ2-7; 8 nucleotides line up with TRBD1. CDR3 length: 14 amino acids. After removal of 4 bases from V and 6 bases from J, the junction contained 8 bases not matched to a gene. Germline assignment: CDR1 MNHEY and CDR2 SMNVEV (reference sequence). The DNA for the CDR3 is TGTGCCAGCAGTTCGGACAGGGACCCCCTCGAGCAGTACTTC. Amino acids: CASSSDRDPLEQYF.

V usage is TRBV5-1 and J usage is TRBJ2-1, with D tentatively TRBD2 (6 bases). V shed 1 base and J shed 3 bases, with 17 bases lying between them. CDR1 is SGHRS and CDR2 is YFSETQ in the germline V gene. The CDR3 covers 17 residues. The CDR3 DNA is TGCGCCAGCAGCTTGAACCCTAGCGCCACGAACTACAATGAGCAGTTCTTC. Its protein is CASSLNPSATNYNEQFF.

The CDR3 spells CASSPGGVETQYF. CDR3 nucleotides: TGTGCCAGCAGCCCTGGCGGGGTAGAGACCCAGTACTTC. The chain links TRBV3-1 (or the pseudogene TRBV3-2) to TRBJ2-5; weak D call: TRBD2 (6 bases). Trimming stripped 4 bases from V and 4 bases from J, with 10 bases between. Looked up from germline, CDR1 is LGHDT and CDR2 is YNNKEL (reference sequence). The CDR3 extends over 13 amino acids.

V gene TRBV11-1 combines with J gene TRBJ2-5; perhaps TRBD2 as D (5 bases). CDR1 is SGHAT, CDR2 FQDESV, per germline (reference sequence). The CDR3 runs 14 residues. Trimming left V 5 bases short and J 0 bases short, with 10 bases between. CDR3 region: CASSTSRHQETQYF. The CDR3 DNA follows: TGTGCCAGCAGCACTAGTCGCCACCAAGAGACCCAGTACTTC.

The gene calls are TRBV2 and TRBJ1-2; D not resolved. V dropped 5 bases and J dropped 4 bases, with 11 bases sitting between them. This CDR3 has 13 residues. From germline, CDR1 is SNHLY and CDR2 FYNNEI. As DNA, the CDR3 is TGTGCCAGCAGTCCTACCCAATCCTATGGCTACACCTTC. Translation: CASSPTQSYGYTF.

The CDR3 loop reads CASTTQGYEQYF. CDR3 coding DNA: TGTGCCAGCACGACTCAGGGCTACGAGCAGTACTTC. The J gene is TRBJ2-7, the V gene TRBV28, with D tentatively TRBD1 (5 bases). This CDR3 spans 12 amino acids. V was cut by 7 bases and J by 3 bases, with 10 bases left in between. The germline CDR1 and CDR2 sequences are MDHEN and SYDVKM.

CDR3 in DNA: TGCGCCAGCAGCGGACGACAGGGATTGAGCTCTGGGGCCAACGTCCTGACTTTC. Translating it yields CASSGRQGLSSGANVLTF. V is TRBV5-1 and J is TRBJ2-6, with 7 positions matching TRBD1. CDR1 and CDR2 (germline): SGHRS, YFSETQ. The CDR3 length is 18 residues. Trimming removed 4 bases from V and 0 bases from J; junction bases left unmatched: 10.

The chain employs TRBV11-3 and TRBJ1-2; 7 nucleotides agree with TRBD1. Germline CDR1 and CDR2: SGHNT and YENEEA. The CDR3 totals 14 residues. V was clipped by 4 bases and J by 2 bases; unmatched bases: 4. DNA of the CDR3: TGTGCCAGCAGCTCGGGACAGTTAAACTATGGCTACACCTTC. Translated: CASSSGQLNYGYTF.

V and J are TRBV11-2 and TRBJ1-2; tentatively, D is TRBD1 (5 bases). The CDR3 loop spans 11 amino acids. Germline CDR1 and CDR2: SGHAT and FQNNGV. V shed 5 bases and J shed 12 bases, with 13 bases lying between them. CDR3 bases: TGTGCCAGCAGCCCTGGAGGGGCGAACACCTTC. Protein product: CASSPGGANTF.

The V call is TRBV18, the J call TRBJ2-7, with TRBD2 as a possible D gene (6 bases). This CDR3 spans 14 amino acids. CDR1 KGHSH and CDR2 LQKENI come from the germline V gene. Trimming pared 3 bases from V and 3 bases from J, leaving 12 bases between. The CDR3 DNA sequence: TGTGCCAGCTCACCGAGTATGGACTACTACGAGCAGTACTTC. It specifies CASSPSMDYYEQYF.

The V call is TRBV18, the J call TRBJ2-1; D may be TRBD1 (6 bases). CDR3 length: 13 amino acids. V was cut by 3 bases and J by 7 bases, with 10 bases left in between. Germline CDR1 is KGHSH and CDR2 is LQKENI. CDR3 amino acids: CASSPIQGNEQFF. The DNA of the CDR3 is TGTGCCAGCTCACCGATTCAGGGGAATGAGCAGTTCTTC. Combining the CDR3 with reference TRBV18 and TRBJ2-1 gives the whole variable domain NAGVMQNPRHLVRRRGQEARLRCSPMKGHSHVYWYRQLPEEGLKFMVYLQKENIIDESGMPKERFSAEFPKEGPSILRIQQVVRGDSAAYFCASSPIQGNEQFFGPGTRLTVL.

The J gene is TRBJ2-5, the V gene TRBV24-1, with 7 bases matching TRBD1. The CDR3 is made up of 14 amino acids. V lost 7 bases and J lost 2; bases outside the gene matches: 6. CDR1 is KGHDR and CDR2 is SFDVKD in the germline V gene. The DNA for the CDR3 is TGTGCCACCAGCCTCGGGACAGCACAAGAGACCCAGTACTTC. Translating gives CATSLGTAQETQYF.

The chain carries TRBV7-8 and TRBJ2-1; 8 positions agree with TRBD1. From germline, CDR1 is SGHVS and CDR2 FQNEAQ. V dropped 1 base and J dropped 7; count of bases not matched to a gene: 6. CDR3 length equals 15 residues. CDR3 nucleotide sequence: TGTGCCAGCAGCTTAGGCAGGGGGCAATTGAATGAGCAGTTCTTC. This gives the protein CASSLGRGQLNEQFF.

V usage is TRBV7-9 and J usage is TRBJ2-1; D is uncertain. The CDR3 extends over 16 amino acids. Germline V gives CDR1 SEHNR, CDR2 FQNEAQ (reference sequence). The germline V and J ends were trimmed by 0 bases and 10 bases, with 19 bases remaining between them. CDR3 coding DNA: TGTGCCAGCAGCTTAGCGCTAAGTACCATATCGAGGGAGCAGTTCTTC. This translates into CASSLALSTISREQFF.

The chain carries TRBV10-3 and TRBJ1-2, with D possibly matching TRBD1 (5 bases). Germline values: CDR1 ENHRY, CDR2 SYGVKD. The V gene lost 4 bases and the J gene lost 2 bases, with 14 bases spanning the gap. This CDR3 has 15 amino acids. The DNA of the CDR3 is TGTGCCATCAGTGCCCTCGGGGGACTAAACTATGGCTACACCTTC. This codes for CAISALGGLNYGYTF.

The chain is built from TRBV18 and TRBJ2-2; 8 bases are shared with TRBD1. Germline loops: CDR1 KGHSH, CDR2 LQKENI. Unmatched junction bases numbered 11, after V lost 3 bases and J lost 8 bases. There are 16 residues in the CDR3. CDR3 nucleotides: TGTGCCAGCTCACCGGGGACAGGACTTTATGGAGGGGAGCTGTTTTTT. This encodes CASSPGTGLYGGELFF.

This clone was detected once. Written as DNA, the CDR3 is TGCGCCAGCAGCCCGGGGGGGACCGCCTACGAGCAGTACTTC. Protein: CASSPGGTAYEQYF. The rearrangement uses TRBV5-1 and TRBJ2-7; TRBD2 agrees at 8 bases. The CDR3 loop spans 14 amino acids. Trimming removed 4 bases from V and 2 bases from J; junction bases left unmatched: 5. Germline V lookup: CDR1 SGHRS, CDR2 YFSETQ.